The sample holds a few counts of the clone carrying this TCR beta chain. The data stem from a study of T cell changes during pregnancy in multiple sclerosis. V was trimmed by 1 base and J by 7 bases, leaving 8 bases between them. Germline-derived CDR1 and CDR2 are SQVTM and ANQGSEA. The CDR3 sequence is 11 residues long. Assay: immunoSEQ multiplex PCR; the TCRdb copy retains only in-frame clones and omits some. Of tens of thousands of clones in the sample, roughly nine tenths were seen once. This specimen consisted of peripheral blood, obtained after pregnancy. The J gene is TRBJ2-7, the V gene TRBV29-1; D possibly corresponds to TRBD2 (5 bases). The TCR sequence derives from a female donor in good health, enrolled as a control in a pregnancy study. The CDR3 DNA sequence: TGCAGCGTTGAAGTGAGAGGGGAGCAGTACTTC. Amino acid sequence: CSVEVRGEQYF.